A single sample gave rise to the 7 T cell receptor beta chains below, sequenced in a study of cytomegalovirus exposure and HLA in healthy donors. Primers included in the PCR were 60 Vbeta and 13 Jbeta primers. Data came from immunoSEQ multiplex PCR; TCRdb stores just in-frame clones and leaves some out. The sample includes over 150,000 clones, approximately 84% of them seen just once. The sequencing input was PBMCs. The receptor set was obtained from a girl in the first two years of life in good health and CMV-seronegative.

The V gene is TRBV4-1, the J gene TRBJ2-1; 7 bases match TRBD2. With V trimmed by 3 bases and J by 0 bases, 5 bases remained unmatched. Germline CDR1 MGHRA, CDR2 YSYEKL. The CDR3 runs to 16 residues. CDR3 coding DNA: TGCGCCAGCAGCCACCCAGCGGGGAGCTCCTACAATGAGCAGTTCTTC. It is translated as CASSHPAGSSYNEQFF.

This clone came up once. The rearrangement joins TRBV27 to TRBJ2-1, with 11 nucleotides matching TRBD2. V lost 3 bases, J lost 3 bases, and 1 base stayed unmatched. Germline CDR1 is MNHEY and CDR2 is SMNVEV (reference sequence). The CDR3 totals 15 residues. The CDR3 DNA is TGTGCCAGCAGTTTTGGGACTAGCGGCTACAATGAGCAGTTCTTC. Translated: CASSFGTSGYNEQFF.

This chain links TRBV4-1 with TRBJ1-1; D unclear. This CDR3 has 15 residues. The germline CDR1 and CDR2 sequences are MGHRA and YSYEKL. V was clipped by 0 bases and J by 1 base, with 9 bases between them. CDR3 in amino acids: CASSQERAGNTEAFF. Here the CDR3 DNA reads TGCGCCAGCAGCCAAGAGAGGGCAGGGAACACTGAAGCTTTCTTT.

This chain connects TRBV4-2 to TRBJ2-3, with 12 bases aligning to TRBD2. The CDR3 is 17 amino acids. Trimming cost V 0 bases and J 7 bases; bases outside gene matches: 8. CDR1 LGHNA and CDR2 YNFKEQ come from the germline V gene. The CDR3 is CASSQELAGGGPYTQYF. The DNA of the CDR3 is TGTGCCAGCAGCCAAGAGCTAGCGGGAGGGGGGCCTTATACGCAGTATTTT.

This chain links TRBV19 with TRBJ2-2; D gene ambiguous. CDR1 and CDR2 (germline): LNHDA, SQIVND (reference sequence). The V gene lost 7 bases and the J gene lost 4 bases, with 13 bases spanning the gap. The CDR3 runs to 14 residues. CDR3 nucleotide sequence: TGTGCCAGTAAACCCCTTGCTACCACCGGGGAGCTGTTTTTT. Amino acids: CASKPLATTGELFF.

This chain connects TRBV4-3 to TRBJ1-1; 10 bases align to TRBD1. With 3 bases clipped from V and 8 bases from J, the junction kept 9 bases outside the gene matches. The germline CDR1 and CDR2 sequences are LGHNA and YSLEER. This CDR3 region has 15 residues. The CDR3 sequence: CASSQDPTDRGEAFF. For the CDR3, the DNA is TGCGCCAGCAGCCAGGACCCAACGGACAGGGGGGAAGCTTTCTTT.

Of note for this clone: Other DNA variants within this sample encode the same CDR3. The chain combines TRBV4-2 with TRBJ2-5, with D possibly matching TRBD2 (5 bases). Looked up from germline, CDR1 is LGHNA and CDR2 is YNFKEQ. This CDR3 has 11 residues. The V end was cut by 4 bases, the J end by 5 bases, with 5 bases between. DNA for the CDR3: TGTGCCAGCAGCCCGGGGGAGACCCAGTACTTC. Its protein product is CASSPGETQYF.